This T cell receptor beta chain was profiled in a study of blood T cell repertoires in COVID-19. At the level of the study: The samples span acute and convalescent COVID-19 from the United States, Italy and Spain. T cells, B-cell-depleted T cells, or PBMCs supplied cDNA or gDNA.

Authors' processing steps: Estimation of nucleated cell counts was performed using reference gene primer amplification. Generated by immunoSEQ multiplex PCR, the TCRdb table keeps only in-frame clones and is missing some. The V and J calls and clone size were taken over from that table, and D and trimming were inferred from the DNA. Of some 200,000 clones in the sample, roughly four fifths were seen once. The CDR3 totals 14 residues. V was pared by 3 bases and J by 0 bases, with 6 bases between. Germline values: CDR1 SGHTA, CDR2 FQGNSA. The clonotype originates from a woman aged 55-69 years with acute or convalescent COVID-19. Sequencing was done on a sample of peripheral blood. The chain couples TRBV7-2 to TRBJ2-1; D not certain. CDR3 sequence: CASSFANSYNEQFF. In nucleotides, the CDR3 is TGTGCCAGCAGCTTCGCGAACTCCTACAATGAGCAGTTCTTC.